This T cell receptor (beta chain) was obtained from a study of blood T cells in healthy people across ages. The CDR3 has 11 residues. V lost 6 bases and J 5 bases, leaving 10 bases between the germline ends. Per germline, CDR1 DFQATT and CDR2 SNEGSKA (reference sequence). This clonotype was seen repeatedly, ten times or more. Primers used in a second PCR of roughly 6 to 11 cycles were a sample-barcoded 5' primer and a J-beta primer mix. Each cDNA molecule received a tag from a template-switch adaptor that had 12 random nucleotides. TCRdb recomputed calls from the 5' RACE reads with MiXCR, one row per CDR3 protein. The data show roughly 650,000 distinct CDR3 sequences, about 34% seen once.

Sequencing used blood. The chain links TRBV20-1 to TRBJ1-2; D gene uncertain. The clonotype was recovered from a woman of 80 years or more in good health. The CDR3 DNA sequence: TGCAGTGCGACGATTGGGTATGGCTACACCTTC. As protein: CSATIGYGYTF.